A single count supports the clone carrying this TCR beta chain. In the source study's methods: How many nucleated cells were present was estimated from reference gene primer amplification. Profiled with immunoSEQ multiplex PCR; TCRdb holds only in-frame clones, not every one. V, J and clone size are taken as reported in that table, and D and trimming were inferred from the DNA itself. The sample lists about 76,000 clones, 80% to 85% seen once, with 25% to 30% in the top ten. This sample stems from a study of blood T cell repertoires in COVID-19. Across the study: From T cells, B-cell-depleted T cells, or PBMCs came the material, which was cDNA or gDNA.

The germline gives CDR1 MNHNY, CDR2 SVGAGI (reference sequence). The V gene lost 4 bases and the J gene lost 4 bases, with 8 bases spanning the gap. This CDR3 is 13 amino acids long. The gene calls are TRBV6-6 and TRBJ1-5; possible D gene TRBD1, 6 bases. Sequencing was carried out using peripheral blood. The receptor comes from a human donor in a cohort sampled during active COVID-19. CDR3 nucleotide sequence: TGTGCCAGCAGTTCACAGGGAAATCAGCCCCAGCATTTT. It yields the protein CASSSQGNQPQHF.